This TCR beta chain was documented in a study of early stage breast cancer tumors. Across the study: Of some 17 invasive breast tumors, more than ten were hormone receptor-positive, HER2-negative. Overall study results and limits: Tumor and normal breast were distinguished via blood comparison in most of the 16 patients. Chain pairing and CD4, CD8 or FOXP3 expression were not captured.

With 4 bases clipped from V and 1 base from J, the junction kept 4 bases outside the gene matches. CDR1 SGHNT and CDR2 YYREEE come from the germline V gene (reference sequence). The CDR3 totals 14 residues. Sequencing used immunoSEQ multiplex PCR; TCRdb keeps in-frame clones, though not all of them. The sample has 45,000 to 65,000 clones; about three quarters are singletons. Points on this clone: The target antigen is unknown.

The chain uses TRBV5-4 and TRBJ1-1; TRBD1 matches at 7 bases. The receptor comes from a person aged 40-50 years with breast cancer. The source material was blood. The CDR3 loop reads CASSPDRTNTEAFF. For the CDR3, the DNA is TGTGCCAGCAGCCCGGACAGGACGAACACTGAAGCTTTCTTT.